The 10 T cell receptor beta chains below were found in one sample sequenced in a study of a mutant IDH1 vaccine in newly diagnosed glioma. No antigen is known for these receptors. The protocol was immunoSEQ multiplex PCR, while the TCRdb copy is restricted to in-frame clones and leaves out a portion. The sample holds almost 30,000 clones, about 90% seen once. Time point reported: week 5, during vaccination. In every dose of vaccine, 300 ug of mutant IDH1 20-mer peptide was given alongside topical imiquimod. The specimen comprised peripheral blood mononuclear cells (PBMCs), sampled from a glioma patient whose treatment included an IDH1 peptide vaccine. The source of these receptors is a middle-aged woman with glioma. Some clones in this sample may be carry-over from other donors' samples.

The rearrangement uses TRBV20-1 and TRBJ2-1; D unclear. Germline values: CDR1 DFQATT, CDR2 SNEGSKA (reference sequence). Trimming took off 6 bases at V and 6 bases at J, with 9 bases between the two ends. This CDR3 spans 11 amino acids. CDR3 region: CSAPQSNEQFF. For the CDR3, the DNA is TGCAGTGCCCCTCAAAGCAATGAGCAGTTCTTC.

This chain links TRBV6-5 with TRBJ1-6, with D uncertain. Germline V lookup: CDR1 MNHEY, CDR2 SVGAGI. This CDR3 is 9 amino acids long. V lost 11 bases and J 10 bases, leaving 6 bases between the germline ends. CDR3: CASGSPLHF. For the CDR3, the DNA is TGTGCCTCGGGGTCACCCCTCCACTTT.

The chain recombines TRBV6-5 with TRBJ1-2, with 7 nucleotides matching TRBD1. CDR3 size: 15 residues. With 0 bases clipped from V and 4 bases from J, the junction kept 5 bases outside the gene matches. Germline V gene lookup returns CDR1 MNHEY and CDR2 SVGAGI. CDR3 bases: TGTGCCAGCAGTTACTCTGGACAGGCCGGCTATGGCTACACCTTC. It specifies CASSYSGQAGYGYTF.

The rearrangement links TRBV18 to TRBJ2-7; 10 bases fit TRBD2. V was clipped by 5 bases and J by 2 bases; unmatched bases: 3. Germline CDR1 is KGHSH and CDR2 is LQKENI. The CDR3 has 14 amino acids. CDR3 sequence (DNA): TGTGCCAGCTCAATAACTAGCGGGGCCTACGAGCAGTACTTC. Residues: CASSITSGAYEQYF.

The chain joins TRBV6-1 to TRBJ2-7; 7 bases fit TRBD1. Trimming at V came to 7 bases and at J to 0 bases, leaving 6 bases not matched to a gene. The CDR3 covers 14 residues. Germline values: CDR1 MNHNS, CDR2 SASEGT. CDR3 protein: CASKHRGSSYEQYF. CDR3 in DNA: TGTGCCAGCAAACACAGGGGCAGCTCCTACGAGCAGTACTTC.

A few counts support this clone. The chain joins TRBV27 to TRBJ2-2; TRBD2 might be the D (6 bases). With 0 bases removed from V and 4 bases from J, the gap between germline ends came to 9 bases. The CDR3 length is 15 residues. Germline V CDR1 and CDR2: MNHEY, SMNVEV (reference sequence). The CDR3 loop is CASSLSGGTTGELFF. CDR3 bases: TGTGCCAGCAGTTTATCTGGGGGGACCACCGGGGAGCTGTTTTTT.

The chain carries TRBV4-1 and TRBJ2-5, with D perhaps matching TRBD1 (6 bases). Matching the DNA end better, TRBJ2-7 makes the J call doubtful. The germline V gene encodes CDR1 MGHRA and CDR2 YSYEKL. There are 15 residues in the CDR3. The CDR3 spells CASISPETGVYEQYF. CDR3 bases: TGCGCCAGCATCTCCCCCGAGACAGGAGTCTACGAGCAGTACTTC.

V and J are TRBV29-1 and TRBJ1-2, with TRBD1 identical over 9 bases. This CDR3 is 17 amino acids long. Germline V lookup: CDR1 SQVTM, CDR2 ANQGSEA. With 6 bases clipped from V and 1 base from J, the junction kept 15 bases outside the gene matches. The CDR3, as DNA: TGCAGCGTCCATAGCCCGGGACAGGGAGACATTAACTATGGCTACACCTTC. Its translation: CSVHSPGQGDINYGYTF.

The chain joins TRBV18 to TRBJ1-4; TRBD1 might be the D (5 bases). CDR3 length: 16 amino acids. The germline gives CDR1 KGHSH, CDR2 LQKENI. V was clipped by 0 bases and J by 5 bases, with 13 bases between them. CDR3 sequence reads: CASSPPRQGGNEKLFF. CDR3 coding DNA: TGTGCCAGCTCACCACCCCGGCAGGGAGGAAATGAAAAACTGTTTTTT.

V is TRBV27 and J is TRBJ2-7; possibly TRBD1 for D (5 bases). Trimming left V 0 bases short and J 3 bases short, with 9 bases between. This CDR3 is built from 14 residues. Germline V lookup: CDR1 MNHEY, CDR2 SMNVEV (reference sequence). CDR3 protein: CASSLSAQGYEQYF. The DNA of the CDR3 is TGTGCCAGCAGTTTATCGGCCCAGGGCTACGAGCAGTACTTC.